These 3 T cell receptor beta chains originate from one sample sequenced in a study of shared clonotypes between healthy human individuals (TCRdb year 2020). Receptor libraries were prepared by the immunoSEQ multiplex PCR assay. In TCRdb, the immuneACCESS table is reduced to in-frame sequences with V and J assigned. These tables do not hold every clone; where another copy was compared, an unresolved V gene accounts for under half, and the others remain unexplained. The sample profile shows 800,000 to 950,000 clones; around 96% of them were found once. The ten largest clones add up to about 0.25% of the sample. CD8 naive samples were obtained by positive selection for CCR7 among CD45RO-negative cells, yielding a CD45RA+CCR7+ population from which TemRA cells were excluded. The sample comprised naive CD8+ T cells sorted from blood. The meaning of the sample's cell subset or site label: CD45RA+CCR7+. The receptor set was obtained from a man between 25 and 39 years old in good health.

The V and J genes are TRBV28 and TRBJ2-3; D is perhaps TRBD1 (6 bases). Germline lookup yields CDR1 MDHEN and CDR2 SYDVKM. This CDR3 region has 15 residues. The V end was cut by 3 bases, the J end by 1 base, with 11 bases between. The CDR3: CASSLGAVRTDTQYF. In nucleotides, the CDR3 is TGTGCCAGCAGTTTGGGGGCTGTACGCACAGATACGCAGTATTTT.

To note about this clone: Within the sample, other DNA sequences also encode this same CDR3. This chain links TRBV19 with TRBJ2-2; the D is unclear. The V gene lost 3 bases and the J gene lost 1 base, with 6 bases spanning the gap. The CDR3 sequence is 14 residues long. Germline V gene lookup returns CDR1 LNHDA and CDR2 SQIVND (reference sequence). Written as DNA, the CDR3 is TGTGCCAGTAGTATCGGTCAGAACACCGGGGAGCTGTTTTTT. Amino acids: CASSIGQNTGELFF.

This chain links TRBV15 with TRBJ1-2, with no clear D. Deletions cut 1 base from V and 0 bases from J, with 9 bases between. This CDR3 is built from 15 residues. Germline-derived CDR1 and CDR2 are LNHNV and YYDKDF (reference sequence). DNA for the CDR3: TGTGCCACCAGCAGAGTAGCTAGCGCTAACTATGGCTACACCTTC. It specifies CATSRVASANYGYTF.